The rows below give T cell receptor beta chains drawn from one sample of a study of cytomegalovirus exposure and HLA in healthy donors. Repertoires were generated with immunoSEQ multiplex PCR, while TCRdb's copy carries only in-frame clones and drops some. Among 100,000 to 150,000 clones listed, around four fifths were seen once. The source material was PBMCs. These receptors all come from a man aged 25 to 45 in good health and CMV-seronegative. Both conserved end residues are part of each CDR3. The D gene is left open where the match is weak. The size entry is marked missing in some rows and otherwise reads once, few, many or a size class.

v_gene	d_gene	abundance	j_gene	CDR3nt	CDR3aa
TRBV4-1	.	.	TRBJ2-2	TGCGCCAGCAGCCACCTCCCCAGAGGAACGAACACCGGGGAGCTGTTTTTT	CASSHLPRGTNTGELFF
TRBV28	TRBD1	.	TRBJ1-2	TGTGCCAGCAGTAAAGGGACAGTGGGAGTATTAAACTATGGCTACACCTTC	CASSKGTVGVLNYGYTF
TRBV5-4	.	.	TRBJ2-5	TGTGCCAGCAGCCAGCAGGGGGGAGAGACCCAGTACTTC	CASSQQGGETQYF
TRBV10-3	.	once	TRBJ1-2	TGTGCCATCAGTGAGCTTACCGGGACACCTATCAACTACACCTTC	CAISELTGTPINYTF
TRBV23-1	.	once	TRBJ1-5	TGCGCCAGCAGCCGACAGGTCCATCAGCCCCAGCATTTT	CASSRQVHQPQHF
TRBV30	.	few	TRBJ1-1	TGTGCCTGGAGTGTATACGGGAAAATGAACACTGAAGCTTTCTTT	CAWSVYGKMNTEAFF
TRBV6-5	.	.	TRBJ2-1	TGTGCCAGCAGACCTCCAGGTATCGGCTACAATGAGCAGTTCTTC	CASRPPGIGYNEQFF
TRBV5-6	.	medium-sized	TRBJ2-7	TGTGCCAGCAGTTCCTCGCCAGGACAGACTGGTCTAGGGCAGTACTTC	CASSSSPGQTGLGQYF
TRBV7-6	.	.	TRBJ2-3	TGTGCCAGCAGCTTACACTACACAGATACGCAGTATTTT	CASSLHYTDTQYF
TRBV29-1	.	.	TRBJ1-1	TGCAGCGTTGAAGAGGGGATCTCAAGGGGAGCTTTCTTT	CSVEEGISRGAFF
TRBV5-1	.	.	TRBJ2-7	TGCGCCAGCAGCGCCGGGACTCGCTCCTACGAGCAGTACTTC	CASSAGTRSYEQYF
TRBV6-5	.	.	TRBJ2-1	TGTGCCAGCAGTTACGGGAGCTCCTACAATGAGCAGTTCTTC	CASSYGSSYNEQFF
TRBV11-2	.	.	TRBJ2-5	TGTGCCAGCAGCTTAGGGGGGAGGAATCAAGAGACCCAGTACTTC	CASSLGGRNQETQYF
TRBV15	TRBD1	.	TRBJ1-1	TGTGCCACCAGCAGGGGGGACAGTTCGAGTGACACTGAAGCTTTCTTT	CATSRGDSSSDTEAFF
TRBV11-2	.	.	TRBJ1-1	TGTGCCAGCAGCTTTGGCAGGGCCACTGAAGCTTTCTTT	CASSFGRATEAFF
TRBV6-6	.	.	TRBJ1-2	TGTGCCAGCAGCACGACTGAGAACTATGGCTACACCTTC	CASSTTENYGYTF
TRBV28	.	once	TRBJ1-4	TGTGCCAGCGGTAGGGGGACCTCTAATGAAAAACTGTTTTTT	CASGRGTSNEKLFF
TRBV6-4	.	.	TRBJ2-7	TGTGCCAGCAGTGACTCTCGCGGCACCTACGAGCAGTACTTC	CASSDSRGTYEQYF
TRBV2	TRBD1	.	TRBJ1-5	TGTGCCAGCAGCGCCGGGACAGGCTATCAGCCCCAGCATTTT	CASSAGTGYQPQHF
TRBV6-6	TRBD1	.	TRBJ2-7	TGTGCCAGCAGTTACTCGGAGACAGGGGCTAGAGGCGAGCAGTACTTC	CASSYSETGARGEQYF